A selection of T cell receptor beta chains follows, all from one sample in a study of graft-versus-host responses after intestinal transplantation. Clones were read by immunoSEQ multiplex PCR, and TCRdb kept only the in-frame ones, dropping some. The sample has around 4,000 clones; roughly 80% are singletons. The specimen comprised ileum tissue, sampled 330 to 350 days after intestinal transplantation. Receptors originate from a human patient who received an intestinal transplant, so some T cells may come from the graft donor. Both conserved end residues are part of each CDR3. Fields, in order: J gene, V gene, D gene, clone size, CDR3 protein, CDR3 DNA. A D gene is named only where the DNA matches it firmly. Clone size, where shown, is once, few, many, or a class for clones that have expanded.

TRBJ1-1,TRBV28,TRBD1,once,CASSFGQGLKAFF,TGTGCCAGCAGTTTTGGACAGGGGTTAAAAGCTTTCTTT
TRBJ1-5,TRBV10-3,TRBD1,-,CAISESGTGRNQPQHF,TGTGCCATCAGTGAGTCGGGGACAGGGCGGAATCAGCCCCAGCATTTT
TRBJ2-7,TRBV5-1,TRBD1,few,CASSSGTGFGEQYF,TGCGCCAGCAGCTCCGGGACAGGGTTCGGGGAGCAGTACTTC
TRBJ1-1,TRBV15,-,-,CATSREWRDTEAFF,TGTGCCACCAGCAGAGAGTGGAGGGACACTGAAGCTTTCTTT
TRBJ1-2,TRBV5-6,-,-,CASSLGGNYGYTF,TGTGCCAGCAGCTTGGGAGGGAACTATGGCTACACCTTC
TRBJ1-5,TRBV30,TRBD1,-,CAWSLNTGGGNQPQHF,TGTGCCTGGAGTCTAAATACAGGGGGGGGCAATCAGCCCCAGCATTTT
TRBJ2-5,TRBV5-4,TRBD1,-,CASSLAGTGTVKTQYF,TGTGCCAGCAGCTTGGCCGGGACAGGGACGGTAAAGACCCAGTACTTC
TRBJ1-2,TRBV6-5,-,-,CASSHPEDFNRVTF,TGTGCCAGCAGCCATCCCGAAGACTTTAATCGGGTCACCTTC
TRBJ2-5,TRBV27,-,-,CASSLKFRETQYF,TGTGCCAGCAGTTTAAAATTCCGGGAGACCCAGTACTTC
TRBJ2-7,TRBV20-1,-,-,CSARTGYEQYF,TGCAGTGCCCGGACTGGTTACGAGCAGTACTTC
TRBJ1-2,TRBV27,-,few,CASGKGNGYTF,TGTGCCAGCGGTAAGGGGAATGGCTACACCTTC
TRBJ2-5,TRBV5-1,TRBD2,-,CASSYTGTSSWETQYF,TGCGCCAGCAGCTACACAGGGACTAGCTCCTGGGAGACCCAGTACTTC
TRBJ2-7,TRBV11-2,TRBD1,few,CASSRTGTGSYEQYF,TGTGCCAGCAGCCGCACCGGGACAGGTTCCTACGAGCAGTACTTC
TRBJ2-3,TRBV28,TRBD1,-,CASSLAGTGTTDTQYF,TGTGCCAGCAGTTTAGCAGGGACAGGGACTACAGATACGCAGTATTTT
TRBJ2-1,TRBV7-2,-,-,CASSLLHAVSNEQFF,TGTGCCAGCAGCCTCCTCCACGCGGTCTCCAATGAGCAGTTCTTC
TRBJ2-7,TRBV18,-,once,CASSPPGVAKNEQYF,TGTGCCAGCTCACCGCCTGGGGTAGCGAAGAACGAGCAGTACTTC
TRBJ2-4,TRBV10-3,TRBD1,-,CAISEPPGQGSIQYF,TGTGCCATCAGTGAGCCTCCGGGACAGGGGAGCATTCAGTACTTC
TRBJ2-7,TRBV10-3,TRBD1,-,CAISGGTGSSYEQYF,TGTGCCATCAGTGGGGGGACAGGGAGCTCCTACGAGCAGTACTTC
TRBJ2-1,TRBV30,-,few,CAWGRGASREQFF,TGTGCCTGGGGACGGGGGGCCTCCCGTGAGCAGTTCTTC
TRBJ1-6,TRBV19,TRBD1,-,CASSWGTGGNSPLHF,TGTGCCAGTAGTTGGGGGACAGGGGGGAATTCACCCCTCCACTTT
TRBJ1-6,TRBV5-1,-,-,CASSQRVSSYNSPLHF,TGCGCCAGCAGCCAACGAGTAAGCTCCTATAATTCACCCCTCCACTTT
TRBJ2-7,TRBV5-1,TRBD2,few,CASSLKRGPYEQYF,TGCGCCAGCAGCTTGAAGCGGGGACCGTACGAGCAGTACTTC
TRBJ2-3,TRBV5-4,-,-,CASSLGDTAPTDTQYF,TGTGCCAGCAGCTTGGGGGACACGGCCCCCACAGATACGCAGTATTTT
TRBJ1-2,TRBV6-5,TRBD1,-,CASSYDRDVGGYTF,TGTGCCAGCAGTTACGACAGGGACGTCGGTGGCTACACCTTC
TRBJ2-1,TRBV28,TRBD2,-,CASSWGEGYVEQFF,TGTGCCAGCAGTTGGGGGGAGGGATACGTTGAGCAGTTCTTC
TRBJ2-1,TRBV28,TRBD2,once,CASGASGRYEQFF,TGTGCTAGCGGGGCTAGCGGAAGGTATGAGCAGTTCTTC
TRBJ2-1,TRBV7-7,TRBD2,-,CASSQTSGGFVSYNEQFF,TGTGCCAGCAGTCAAACTAGCGGGGGTTTCGTCTCCTACAATGAGCAGTTCTTC
TRBJ2-1,TRBV5-1,-,-,CASSTGLGYNEQFF,TGCGCCAGCAGCACCGGACTGGGATACAATGAGCAGTTCTTC
TRBJ2-1,TRBV7-9,-,-,CASSFSSGFEQFF,TGTGCCAGCAGCTTTAGCTCCGGGTTTGAGCAGTTCTTC
TRBJ1-1,TRBV28,-,-,CASSFSRRGGTEAFF,TGTGCCAGCAGTTTTTCCCGAAGGGGAGGGACTGAAGCTTTCTTT
TRBJ2-5,TRBV4-1,TRBD2,-,CASSPSGGQETQYF,TGCGCCAGCAGCCCCAGCGGGGGGCAAGAGACCCAGTACTTC
TRBJ1-2,TRBV2,TRBD1,few,CASSRVQGDGYTF,TGTGCCAGCAGTCGAGTACAGGGGGACGGCTACACCTTC
TRBJ2-1,TRBV7-8,-,few,CASSPIVVSSYNEQFF,TGTGCCAGCAGCCCGATAGTGGTTAGCTCCTACAATGAGCAGTTCTTC
TRBJ2-2,TRBV11-2,-,-,CASSLAGPGELFF,TGTGCCAGCAGCTTAGCAGGGCCCGGGGAGCTGTTTTTT
TRBJ2-6,TRBV27,-,-,CASSSEGLSGANVLTF,TGTGCCAGCAGTTCGGAGGGCCTCTCTGGGGCCAACGTCCTGACTTTC
TRBJ2-1,TRBV6-6,TRBD1,-,CASTSGTGDLVEQFF,TGTGCCAGCACCTCCGGGACAGGGGATTTAGTTGAGCAGTTCTTC
TRBJ2-3,TRBV4-2,-,-,CASSQTGEAGTDTQYF,TGTGCCAGCAGCCAAACCGGGGAGGCCGGCACAGATACGCAGTATTTT
TRBJ2-1,TRBV5-1,TRBD2,-,CASSLGGRTYNEQFF,TGCGCCAGCAGCTTGGGCGGGAGGACCTACAATGAGCAGTTCTTC
TRBJ2-7,TRBV30,TRBD2,-,CAWSWGGEQYF,TGTGCCTGGAGTTGGGGGGGAGAGCAGTACTTC
TRBJ2-7,TRBV5-1,TRBD2,-,CASSVGSGSPSNEQYF,TGCGCCAGCAGCGTCGGTAGCGGGAGTCCCTCCAACGAGCAGTACTTC
TRBJ2-3,TRBV2,-,-,CASSPVRGASDTQYF,TGTGCCAGCAGTCCGGTACGGGGGGCCTCAGATACGCAGTATTTT
TRBJ2-7,TRBV28,TRBD1,-,CASSTTGEVVEQYF,TGTGCCAGCAGTACGACAGGGGAGGTCGTCGAGCAGTACTTC
TRBJ1-2,TRBV28,-,large,CASSPDPLGRALGGYTF,TGTGCCAGCAGTCCGGACCCCCTCGGCAGGGCCCTTGGTGGCTACACCTTC
TRBJ1-4,TRBV21-1,-,few,CASSKRDRDNEKLFF,TGTGCCAGCAGCAAACGAGACAGGGACAATGAAAAACTGTTTTTT
TRBJ2-1,TRBV4-1,TRBD1,few,CASSQERGRVDEQFF,TGCGCCAGCAGCCAAGAGAGGGGGCGCGTCGATGAGCAGTTCTTC
TRBJ2-5,TRBV7-9,TRBD2,-,CASSPGLAGTQETQYF,TGTGCCAGCAGCCCGGGGTTAGCGGGGACCCAAGAGACCCAGTACTTC